This TCR beta chain was found in a study of blood T cell repertoires in COVID-19. Germline lookup yields CDR1 WSHSY and CDR2 SAAADI. Trimming took off 3 bases at V and 3 bases at J, with 11 bases between the two ends. This CDR3 spans 15 amino acids. Assay: immunoSEQ multiplex PCR; the TCRdb copy retains only in-frame clones and omits some. The repertoire has more than 200,000 clones, about nine tenths of them found once; the top ten carry approximately 2.5%. The sequence came from a man aged 25-45 years with COVID-19, enrolled during active disease. The chain is built from TRBV10-2 and TRBJ2-2, with D perhaps TRBD1 (5 bases). Sequencing was done on a sample of peripheral blood. CDR3 sequence (DNA): TGCGCCAGCAGTGAAGGCAACAGGTACACCGGGGAGCTGTTTTTT. Residues: CASSEGNRYTGELFF.